A single sample is the source of the 6 T cell receptor beta chains below, sequenced in a study of blood T cell repertoires in COVID-19 (TCRdb year 2020). The protocol used for the library was the immunoSEQ multiplex PCR assay. This is the immuneACCESS table as TCRdb keeps it, with only in-frame sequences that have V and J called. A part of the clones is gone; compared with another copy, unresolved V genes explain less than half, and the rest is unexplained. Here the sample has some 64,000 clones; roughly 87% occur a single time. The ten largest clones capture about 3.2% of the sample. Sequences were obtained from peripheral blood. The source of these receptors is a man aged 45-65 years with active COVID-19.

This sequence joins TRBV30 and TRBJ2-3; 7 positions agree with TRBD2. There are 12 residues in the CDR3. The junction had 3 bases not matched to a gene; V was cut back by 2 bases and J by 7 bases. In germline, CDR1 is GTSNPN, CDR2 SVGIG (reference sequence). The CDR3 bases are TGTGCCTGGAGTCCACTAGCGAATACGCAGTATTTT. Its translation is CAWSPLANTQYF.

The chain links TRBV7-9 to TRBJ2-2; D gene unclear. Germline V gene lookup returns CDR1 SEHNR and CDR2 FQNEAQ (reference sequence). V dropped 1 base and J dropped 7 bases, with 4 bases sitting between them. The CDR3 length is 12 residues. The CDR3 bases are TGTGCCAGCAGCTTAGTTCACGGGGAGCTGTTTTTT. This codes for CASSLVHGELFF.

This clone was seen more than once but under ten times. The V and J genes are TRBV11-2 and TRBJ1-3; 7 positions agree with TRBD1. This CDR3 contains 15 residues. Germline trimming cut 5 bases from V and 4 bases from J; bases unmatched to any gene: 8. The germline CDR1 and CDR2 sequences are SGHAT and FQNNGV. The CDR3 loop is CASSARQGNGNTIYF. CDR3 in DNA: TGTGCCAGCAGCGCCCGACAGGGTAACGGAAACACCATATATTTT.

J is TRBJ1-1 and V is TRBV11-2, with D unclear. The V gene's germline CDR1 is SGHAT and CDR2 FQNNGV. This CDR3 spans 14 amino acids. Trimming took off 3 bases at V and 1 base at J, with 9 bases between the two ends. The CDR3 here is CASSFVEGNTEAFF. DNA of the CDR3: TGTGCCAGCAGCTTCGTTGAGGGGAACACTGAAGCTTTCTTT.

The rearrangement uses TRBV3-1 (or the pseudogene TRBV3-2) and TRBJ1-1, with D uncertain. V lost 2 bases, J lost 1 base, and 8 bases lay in between. Germline-derived CDR1 and CDR2 are LGHDT and YNNKEL (reference sequence). The CDR3 covers 14 residues. The chain's CDR3 is CASSQLSSNTEAFF. The CDR3 nucleotides are TGTGCCAGCAGCCAACTTAGTTCGAACACTGAAGCTTTCTTT.

V and J are TRBV3-1 (or the pseudogene TRBV3-2) and TRBJ1-3; the match to TRBD1 covers 7 bases. J was trimmed by 4 bases and V by 4 bases; bases with no gene match: 4. Germline values: CDR1 LGHDT, CDR2 YNNKEL (reference sequence). The CDR3 loop spans 14 amino acids. CDR3 loop: CASSLPGQGNTIYF. The DNA for the CDR3 is TGTGCCAGCAGCCTTCCGGGACAGGGAAACACCATATATTTT.